The 10 T cell receptor beta chains below all came from one sample that was sequenced in a study of blood T cell repertoires in COVID-19 (dated by TCRdb to the early 2020s). The library was generated by the immunoSEQ multiplex PCR assay. The table comes from immuneACCESS by way of TCRdb, which keeps in-frame sequences with V and J called. Part of the clones is missing from these tables; in studies checked, under half for an unresolved V gene and the rest for unknown reasons. This sample has hundreds of thousands of clones in its table, and around 87% of those were observed once. The ten largest clonotypes hold around 1.1% of the sample. Material: PBMCs or T cells enriched from blood (not recorded which). The receptors shown here come from a man aged 25-45 years who had recovered from COVID-19.

The chain recombines TRBV7-9 with TRBJ2-1; 7 bases match TRBD2. The J segment lost 0 bases and the V segment lost 4 bases, leaving 6 bases of the junction unmatched. CDR3 size: 16 residues. Germline CDR1 SEHNR, CDR2 FQNEAQ (reference sequence). The CDR3: CASSSSGSGSYNEQFF. CDR3 coding DNA: TGTGCCAGCAGCTCTAGCGGTTCCGGCTCCTACAATGAGCAGTTCTTC.

This chain connects TRBV5-1 to TRBJ1-1, with a possible D match to TRBD1 (5 bases). The CDR3 length is 13 residues. V dropped 5 bases and J dropped 4 bases, with 12 bases sitting between them. Germline V gives CDR1 SGHRS, CDR2 YFSETQ. CDR3 in DNA: TGCGCCAGCAGGGCAACAGGAATCACTGAAGCTTTCTTT. Its translation: CASRATGITEAFF.

In its sample, this clone was seen once. The chain combines TRBV10-2 with TRBJ2-7; 9 nucleotides line up with TRBD2. Trimming cost V 2 bases and J 0 bases; bases outside gene matches: 2. Germline values: CDR1 WSHSY, CDR2 SAAADI. The CDR3 sequence is 15 residues long. The CDR3 spells CASSEQRGVSYEQYF. DNA of the CDR3: TGCGCCAGCAGTGAGCAGCGGGGGGTCTCCTACGAGCAGTACTTC.

Concerning this clone itself: Germline is not matched at one junction end, which may reflect a read error. The chain joins TRBV12-3 or TRBV12-4 to TRBJ2-7, with D unresolved. This CDR3 region has 12 residues. In DNA, the CDR3 is TGTGCCAGCAGTGTAGCCAAATACGAGCAGTACTTC. The encoded protein is CASSVAKYEQYF.

V is TRBV29-1 and J is TRBJ2-1, with 8 positions matching TRBD1. There are 14 residues in the CDR3. The germline gives CDR1 SQVTM, CDR2 ANQGSEA. After removal of 5 bases from V and 1 base from J, the junction contained 4 bases not matched to a gene. CDR3 loop: CSVRRQGSYNEQFF. The CDR3 bases are TGCAGCGTTCGTAGACAGGGGTCCTACAATGAGCAGTTCTTC.

The sample holds one count of this clone. This chain uses TRBV5-1 with TRBJ2-7; D is unclear. This CDR3 region has 13 residues. CDR1 SGHRS and CDR2 YFSETQ come from the germline V gene. V shed 5 bases and J shed 1 base, with 10 bases lying between them. CDR3 DNA: TGCGCCAGCAGGGCTGGCTTGTCCTACGAGCAGTACTTC. This gives the protein CASRAGLSYEQYF. Using reference TRBV5-1 and TRBJ2-7 for the parts outside the CDR3, the full variable domain is KAGVTQTPRYLIKTRGQQVTLSCSPISGHRSVSWYQQTPGQGLQFLFEYFSETQRNKGNFPGRFSGRQFSNSRSEMNVSTLELGDSALYLCASRAGLSYEQYFGPGTRLTVT.

The V and J genes are TRBV3-1 (or the pseudogene TRBV3-2) and TRBJ2-1; TRBD2 aligns across 8 bases. The V gene's germline CDR1 is LGHDT and CDR2 YNNKEL (reference sequence). The V and J ends lost 4 bases and 3 bases, in that order; junction bases with no gene match: 8. This CDR3 spans 16 amino acids. The CDR3: CASSPRETSDYNEQFF. The CDR3 DNA reads as TGTGCCAGCAGCCCCCGCGAGACTAGCGACTACAATGAGCAGTTCTTC.

The chain joins TRBV19 to TRBJ2-1; TRBD1 might be the D (6 bases). Germline lookup yields CDR1 LNHDA and CDR2 SQIVND (reference sequence). V lost 5 bases and J lost 0, with 14 bases in between. CDR3 length equals 16 residues. CDR3 sequence (DNA): TGTGCCAGTAGTCAGACAGGCCGGAGCTCCTACAATGAGCAGTTCTTC. Amino acids: CASSQTGRSSYNEQFF.

The chain links TRBV24-1 to TRBJ2-2; weak D call: TRBD1 (5 bases). Germline values: CDR1 KGHDR, CDR2 SFDVKD. V lost 4 bases to trimming and J lost 0 bases, with 14 bases between them. CDR3 size: 17 residues. In nucleotides, the CDR3 is TGTGCCACCAGTGACCCCACTCCGACAGCGAACACCGGGGAGCTGTTTTTT. Protein: CATSDPTPTANTGELFF.

The V call is TRBV13, the J call TRBJ1-1, with D perhaps TRBD1 (5 bases). This CDR3 is built from 14 residues. Germline lookup yields CDR1 PRHDT and CDR2 FYEKMQ (reference sequence). V lost 3 bases to trimming and J lost 7 bases, with 15 bases between them. In DNA, the CDR3 is TGTGCCAGCAGCTTCCCTAGGGGTTGGCGTGAAGCTTTCTTT. Translation gives CASSFPRGWREAFF.